A single sample gave rise to the 28 T cell receptor beta chains below, sequenced in a study of graft-versus-host responses after intestinal transplantation. These receptors are not linked to any known antigen. The assay was immunoSEQ multiplex PCR, and TCRdb's table has in-frame clones only and misses some. Of roughly 130,000 clones listed, around 90% are singletons. The sequencing here drew on unstimulated CD4+ T cells sorted from spleen or lymph node cells, taken before intestinal transplant. The receptor source for this set is a human donor who received an intestinal transplant.

V usage is TRBV4-2 and J usage is TRBJ1-1; TRBD1 matches at 7 bases. CDR1 is LGHNA and CDR2 is YNFKEQ in the germline V gene. The CDR3 has 15 residues. With 3 bases clipped from V and 4 bases from J, the junction kept 8 bases outside the gene matches. This chain's CDR3 is CASSQLTGRATEAFF. As DNA, the CDR3 is TGTGCCAGCAGCCAGCTGACAGGGAGGGCCACTGAAGCTTTCTTT.

V usage is TRBV15 and J usage is TRBJ2-4; D possibly corresponds to TRBD2 (5 bases). Trimming left V 0 bases short and J 0 bases short, with 9 bases between. Per the germline V gene, CDR1 is LNHNV and CDR2 is YYDKDF (reference sequence). The CDR3 consists of 16 residues. CDR3 DNA sequence: TGTGCCACCAGCAGAGATCAGGACTTAGCCAAAAACATTCAGTACTTC. As protein: CATSRDQDLAKNIQYF.

This chain uses TRBV5-4 with TRBJ2-7, with a weak D call TRBD2 (5 bases). V was shortened by 3 bases and J by 0 bases, with 19 bases between the two germline ends. The germline gives CDR1 SGHNT, CDR2 YYREEE (reference sequence). This CDR3 has 17 amino acids. The CDR3 sequence: CASSSRGRIRSSYEQYF. CDR3 in DNA: TGTGCCAGCAGCTCACGAGGGCGGATCCGAAGCTCCTACGAGCAGTACTTC.

The sample holds one count of this clone. The gene calls are TRBV4-1 and TRBJ2-7; maybe TRBD2 (5 bases). CDR1 is MGHRA, CDR2 YSYEKL, per germline. Trimming removed 1 base at V and 7 bases at J, with 14 bases between. There are 14 residues in the CDR3. CDR3 region: CASSQVGLPGEQYF. The CDR3 nucleotides read TGCGCCAGCAGCCAAGTTGGCCTTCCGGGGGAGCAGTACTTC.

The rearrangement links TRBV30 to TRBJ2-7; 13 bases line up with TRBD2. Germline loops: CDR1 GTSNPN, CDR2 SVGIG (reference sequence). The CDR3 loop spans 15 amino acids. V was clipped by 5 bases and J by 6 bases; unmatched bases: 10. CDR3: CAWALLAGGPGEQYF. The CDR3, as DNA: TGTGCCTGGGCCTTACTAGCGGGAGGGCCAGGCGAGCAGTACTTC.

The chain has TRBV2 and TRBJ2-1; possibly TRBD1 or TRBD2 for D (6 bases each). The CDR3 is 14 residues long. V was pared by 7 bases and J by 4 bases, with 14 bases between. The germline V gene encodes CDR1 SNHLY and CDR2 FYNNEI. CDR3 loop: CASKGGQQYNEQFF. CDR3 nucleotide sequence: TGTGCCAGCAAGGGGGGACAACAATACAATGAGCAGTTCTTC.

This rearrangement joins TRBV28 to TRBJ2-7; perhaps TRBD2 as D (5 bases). The CDR3 has 13 amino acids. V was shortened by 6 bases and J by 5 bases, with 14 bases between the two germline ends. Germline-derived CDR1 and CDR2 are MDHEN and SYDVKM. This CDR3 reads CASRRTGAHEQYF. CDR3 nucleotides: TGTGCCAGCAGGCGGACTGGTGCGCACGAGCAGTACTTC.

The chain uses TRBV2 and TRBJ2-1; possibly TRBD2 for D (5 bases). Trimming stripped 0 bases from V and 10 bases from J, with 16 bases between. CDR3 length equals 15 residues. Germline CDR1 and CDR2: SNHLY and FYNNEI. Here the CDR3 reads CASSEALGGRGEQFF. For the CDR3, the DNA is TGTGCCAGCAGTGAAGCATTAGGAGGCCGAGGGGAGCAGTTCTTC.

The V call is TRBV28, the J call TRBJ1-5, with 8 bases fitting TRBD1. The CDR3 has 17 amino acids. V lost 0 bases to trimming and J lost 1 base; unmatched junction nucleotides: 5. Germline V gives CDR1 MDHEN, CDR2 SYDVKM. The CDR3 protein is CASSLWQGAGSNQPQHF. CDR3 nucleotides: TGTGCCAGCAGTTTATGGCAGGGGGCTGGAAGCAATCAGCCCCAGCATTTT.

The chain is built from TRBV19 and TRBJ1-6, with 8 bases fitting TRBD1. The trim removed 6 bases at V and 3 bases at J, leaving 7 bases unmatched. From germline, CDR1 is LNHDA and CDR2 SQIVND (reference sequence). The CDR3 consists of 16 residues. The CDR3 loop is CASRAPTGVYNSPLHF. The CDR3 DNA follows: TGTGCCAGTAGGGCCCCGACAGGGGTCTATAATTCACCCCTCCACTTT.

This chain links TRBV9 with TRBJ2-1; D unclear. There are 14 residues in the CDR3. Trimming stripped 0 bases from V and 9 bases from J, with 13 bases between. The germline CDR1 and CDR2 sequences are SGDLS and YYNGEE. The CDR3: CASSVGDAYGEQFF. In nucleotides, the CDR3 is TGTGCCAGCAGCGTAGGAGATGCGTACGGTGAGCAGTTCTTC.

The chain is built from TRBV5-1 and TRBJ2-7; a possible D gene is TRBD2 (5 bases). CDR3 length: 15 amino acids. The V and J ends lost 4 bases and 3 bases respectively, with 17 bases between them. Per the germline V gene, CDR1 is SGHRS and CDR2 is YFSETQ. CDR3 in amino acids: CASSQVSGKNYEQYF. CDR3 in DNA: TGCGCCAGCAGCCAAGTCTCGGGGAAGAACTACGAGCAGTACTTC.

This clone was seen a handful of times. The gene calls are TRBV27 and TRBJ2-2, with unresolved D. There are 16 residues in the CDR3. V gave up 2 bases and J gave up 1 base, with 11 bases separating them. CDR1 and CDR2 from the germline V gene are MNHEY and SMNVEV (reference sequence). The CDR3 is CASSLMGSLNTGELFF. CDR3 in DNA: TGTGCCAGCAGTTTAATGGGTAGCCTGAACACCGGGGAGCTGTTTTTT.

Concerning this clone: This specimen includes other DNA sequences encoding the same CDR3. The gene calls are TRBV28 and TRBJ1-1; D gene unclear. This CDR3 has 13 amino acids. V was cut by 3 bases and J by 1 base, with 6 bases left in between. Germline V gives CDR1 MDHEN, CDR2 SYDVKM. CDR3 DNA sequence: TGTGCCAGCAGTTTGAAGGGGAACACTGAAGCTTTCTTT. It translates to CASSLKGNTEAFF.

The rearrangement uses TRBV7-2 and TRBJ2-7; 12 bases align to TRBD2. Per the germline V gene, CDR1 is SGHTA and CDR2 is FQGNSA. Unmatched junction bases numbered 7, after V lost 5 bases and J lost 2 bases. The CDR3 totals 16 residues. CDR3 nucleotide sequence: TGTGCCAGCAGCCGAGATAGGACTAGCGGGACCTACGAGCAGTACTTC. Its protein is CASSRDRTSGTYEQYF. The full variable domain, in which reference TRBV7-2 and TRBJ2-7 provide the parts outside the CDR3, is GAGVSQSPSNKVTEKGKDVELRCDPISGHTALYWYRQSLGQGLEFLIYFQGNSAPDKSGLPSDRFSAERTGGSVSTLTIQRTQQEDSAVYLCASSRDRTSGTYEQYFGPGTRLTVT.

This sequence joins TRBV28 and TRBJ1-3, with D perhaps TRBD1 (5 bases). CDR1 is MDHEN and CDR2 is SYDVKM in the germline V gene. The CDR3 extends over 15 amino acids. V lost 2 bases and J lost 3, with 11 bases in between. The CDR3 sequence: CASSLGGGGGNTIYF. CDR3 sequence (DNA): TGTGCCAGCAGTTTAGGGGGAGGTGGTGGAAACACCATATATTTT. Drawing the rest from reference TRBV28 and TRBJ1-3, the complete variable domain is DVKVTQSSRYLVKRTGEKVFLECVQDMDHENMFWYRQDPGLGLRLIYFSYDVKMKEKGDIPEGYSVSREKKERFSLILESASTNQTSMYLCASSLGGGGGNTIYFGEGSWLTVV.

This chain connects TRBV28 to TRBJ2-3; 12 bases are a match to TRBD1. The CDR3 sequence is 16 residues long. Germline V gene data show CDR1 as MDHEN and CDR2 as SYDVKM. V was pared by 3 bases and J by 5 bases, with 6 bases of the junction left unmatched. The CDR3 spells CASSLLGTGGLDTQYF. CDR3 nucleotide sequence: TGTGCCAGCAGTTTGCTGGGGACAGGGGGCTTAGATACGCAGTATTTT.

This chain links TRBV19 with TRBJ2-6; D not resolved. The germline V and J ends were trimmed by 2 bases and 1 base, with 9 bases remaining between them. Germline CDR1 and CDR2: LNHDA and SQIVND (reference sequence). The CDR3 contains 16 residues. Here the CDR3 DNA reads TGTGCCAGTAGTATACCCCCAGCGTCTGGGGCCAACGTCCTGACTTTC. This codes for CASSIPPASGANVLTF.

This chain connects TRBV5-6 to TRBJ2-5, with a tentative D call TRBD2 (6 bases). Germline-derived CDR1 and CDR2 are SGHDT and YYEEEE. The CDR3 totals 13 residues. V dropped 1 base and J dropped 5 bases, with 9 bases sitting between them. This chain's CDR3 is CASSLTGVETQYF. CDR3 coding DNA: TGTGCCAGCAGCTTGACGGGAGTGGAGACCCAGTACTTC.

The rearrangement joins TRBV6-6 to TRBJ1-1; D gene unclear. The V end was cut by 2 bases, the J end by 5 bases, with 15 bases between. CDR3 length equals 15 residues. CDR1 MNHNY and CDR2 SVGAGI come from the germline V gene (reference sequence). CDR3 protein: CASSYVGRRKTEAFF. In DNA form, the CDR3 reads TGTGCCAGCAGTTACGTGGGGAGGAGGAAGACTGAAGCTTTCTTT.

This rearrangement joins TRBV18 to TRBJ2-7, with TRBD1 matching 11 bases. CDR1 and CDR2 (germline): KGHSH, LQKENI. Losses at the gene ends were 2 bases for V and 4 bases for J; bases not matched to a gene: 4. This CDR3 region has 15 residues. The CDR3 here is CASSPSGTGGYEQYF. CDR3 nucleotides: TGTGCCAGCTCACCATCCGGGACAGGGGGTTACGAGCAGTACTTC. The whole variable domain, remainder taken from reference TRBV18 and TRBJ2-7, is NAGVMQNPRHLVRRRGQEARLRCSPMKGHSHVYWYRQLPEEGLKFMVYLQKENIIDESGMPKERFSAEFPKEGPSILRIQQVVRGDSAAYFCASSPSGTGGYEQYFGPGTRLTVT.

This rearrangement joins TRBV6-5 to TRBJ2-7, with 11 bases identical to TRBD2. Per the germline V gene, CDR1 is MNHEY and CDR2 is SVGAGI. Unmatched junction bases numbered 6, after V lost 6 bases and J lost 2 bases. The CDR3 runs 15 residues. This chain's CDR3 is CASRGIAGGPYEQYF. CDR3 DNA sequence: TGTGCCAGCAGAGGAATAGCGGGAGGGCCCTACGAGCAGTACTTC.

The rearrangement joins TRBV9 to TRBJ2-2; 8 bases are a match to TRBD2. The J segment lost 5 bases and the V segment lost 5 bases, leaving 8 bases of the junction unmatched. Germline-derived CDR1 and CDR2 are SGDLS and YYNGEE. The CDR3 has 15 residues. CDR3 residues: CASSSGIVGTGELFF. DNA for the CDR3: TGTGCCAGCAGTAGCGGGATCGTTGGTACCGGGGAGCTGTTTTTT.

V usage is TRBV7-2 and J usage is TRBJ2-2, with TRBD1 identical over 7 bases. The V and J ends lost 6 bases and 6 bases, in that order; junction bases with no gene match: 10. This CDR3 is 15 amino acids long. Germline V gives CDR1 SGHTA, CDR2 FQGNSA. Written as DNA, the CDR3 is TGTGCCAGCAGGTTCGGACAGGCGATCCCCGGGGAGCTGTTTTTT. It specifies CASRFGQAIPGELFF.

To note about this clone: Germline and junction disagree at one end, which may indicate a read error. This chain joins TRBV28 and TRBJ1-5, with D maybe TRBD1 (5 bases). CDR1 is MDHEN, CDR2 SYDVKM, per germline. There are 13 residues in the CDR3. The CDR3 region is CASGLRGGRPQHF. The CDR3 nucleotides read TGTGCCAGCGGTTTGAGGGGCGGAAGGCCCCAGCATTTT.

This chain uses TRBV28 with TRBJ2-1; TRBD2 matches 7 bases. Losses at the gene ends were 6 bases for V and 2 bases for J; bases not matched to a gene: 7. CDR3 length: 15 amino acids. The germline CDR1 and CDR2 sequences are MDHEN and SYDVKM. The CDR3 region has the DNA TGTGCCAGCAGACCGGCGGGAGCTGCCTACAATGAGCAGTTCTTC. It translates to CASRPAGAAYNEQFF.

The chain uses TRBV19 and TRBJ1-3; the D is unclear. The V end lost 1 base, the J end lost 2 bases, and 9 bases lay between the germline ends. The V gene's germline CDR1 is LNHDA and CDR2 SQIVND (reference sequence). The length of the CDR3 is 15 residues. The CDR3: CASSIAGGAGNTIYF. The CDR3 DNA sequence: TGTGCCAGTAGTATAGCTGGTGGAGCTGGAAACACCATATATTTT.

The chain combines TRBV7-3 with TRBJ1-5, with D maybe TRBD1 (5 bases). V shed 3 bases and J shed 9 bases, with 12 bases lying between them. Germline assignment: CDR1 SGHTA and CDR2 FQGTGA. The CDR3 runs to 13 residues. In DNA form, the CDR3 reads TGTGCCAGCAGCTTTCGCGGGGGATGGCCCCAGCATTTT. It is translated as CASSFRGGWPQHF.